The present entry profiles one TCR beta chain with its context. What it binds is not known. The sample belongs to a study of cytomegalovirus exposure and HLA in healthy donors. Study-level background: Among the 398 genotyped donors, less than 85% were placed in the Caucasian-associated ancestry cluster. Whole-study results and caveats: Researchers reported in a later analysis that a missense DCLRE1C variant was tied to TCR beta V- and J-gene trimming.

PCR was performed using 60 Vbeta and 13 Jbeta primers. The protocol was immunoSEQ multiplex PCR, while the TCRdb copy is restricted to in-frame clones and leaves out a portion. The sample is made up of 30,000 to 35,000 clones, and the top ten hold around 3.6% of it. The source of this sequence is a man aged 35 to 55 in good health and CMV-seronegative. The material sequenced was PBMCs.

The CDR3, as DNA: TGTGCCAGCAGCTTAGCTATCGACGAGCAGTACTTC. Encoded protein: CASSLAIDEQYF. This rearrangement joins TRBV7-2 to TRBJ2-7; D is undetermined. CDR1 SGHTA and CDR2 FQGNSA come from the germline V gene. The CDR3 consists of 12 residues. Trimming removed 0 bases from V and 5 bases from J, with 5 bases in between.